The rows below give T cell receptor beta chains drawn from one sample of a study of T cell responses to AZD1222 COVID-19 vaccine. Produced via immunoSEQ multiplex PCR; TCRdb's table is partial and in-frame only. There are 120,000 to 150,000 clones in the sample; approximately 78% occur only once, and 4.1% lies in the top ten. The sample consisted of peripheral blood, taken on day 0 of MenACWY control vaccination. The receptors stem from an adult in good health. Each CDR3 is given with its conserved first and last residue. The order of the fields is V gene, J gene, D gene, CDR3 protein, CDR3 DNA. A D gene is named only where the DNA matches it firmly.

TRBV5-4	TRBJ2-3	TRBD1	CASSPPGQGDTQYF	TGTGCCAGCAGCCCTCCGGGACAGGGAGATACGCAGTATTTT
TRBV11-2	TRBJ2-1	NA	CASSPPGGGEDEQFF	TGTGCCAGCAGCCCCCCTGGGGGGGGCGAGGATGAGCAGTTCTTC
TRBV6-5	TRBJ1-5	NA	CASRGAGYSNQPQHF	TGTGCCAGCAGGGGAGCAGGGTATAGCAATCAGCCCCAGCATTTT
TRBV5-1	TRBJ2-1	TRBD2	CASSFLAGGGEQFF	TGCGCCAGCAGTTTTCTAGCGGGGGGTGGTGAGCAGTTCTTC
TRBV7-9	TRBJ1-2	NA	CASSSTQQLSGQHTF	TGTGCCAGCAGCTCAACTCAACAGCTATCCGGCCAGCACACCTTC
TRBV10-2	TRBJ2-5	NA	CASTRTRTETQYF	TGCGCCAGCACCCGAACTAGGACAGAGACCCAGTACTTC
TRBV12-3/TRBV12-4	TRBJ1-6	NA	CASSGNSPLHF	TGTGCCAGCAGCGGCAATTCACCCCTCCACTTT
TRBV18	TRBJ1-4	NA	CASSPMGALGEKLFF	TGTGCCAGCTCACCAATGGGGGCCCTCGGTGAAAAACTGTTTTTT
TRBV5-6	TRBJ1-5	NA	CASSLFAREGLGNQPQHF	TGTGCCAGCAGCTTGTTCGCGCGTGAGGGGTTGGGCAATCAGCCCCAGCATTTT
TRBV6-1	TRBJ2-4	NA	CASSEAGELLAKNIQYF	TGTGCCAGCAGTGAAGCGGGGGAGTTACTAGCCAAAAACATTCAGTACTTC